This is a list of T cell receptor beta chains from one sample in a study of cytomegalovirus exposure and HLA in healthy donors. The table came from immunoSEQ multiplex PCR; TCRdb's copy has only in-frame clones and leaves some out. The sample lists 99,000 or so clones; 75% were seen once. The material sequenced was PBMCs. These receptors all come from a man in his forties in good health and CMV-seronegative. CDR3s include the opening cysteine and the closing phenylalanine or tryptophan.

v_call | cdr3_aa
TRBV6-1 | CASSPGQGAYEQYF
TRBV10-2 | CASRAGGRDTGELFF
TRBV19 | CASRYGGHNEQFF
TRBV27 | CASTSAGADYNSPLHF
TRBV6-1 | CASSARGLGNEKLFF
TRBV29-1 | CSVLHTDTQYF
TRBV6-6 | CASSYGTSLRETQYF
TRBV5-1 | CASSLEGRPSDYGYTF
TRBV11-3 | CASSLSQGVNEQFF
TRBV27 | CASSPLGTSSYEQYF
TRBV6-1 | CASSMDTVSYEQYF
TRBV18 | CASSLRQEMGQPQHF
TRBV7-9 | CATISGGEPTGELFF
TRBV7-3 | CASSPPGPGGEQYF
TRBV13 | CASSLGLAGNQETQYF
TRBV25-1 | CASSESWTASYEQYF
TRBV9 | CASSGSGDTEAFF
TRBV7-9 | CASSPTGTGYVGNEKLFF
TRBV6-1 | CASSEGLAGVFEQYF
TRBV29-1 | CSALRDRGSTDTQYF
TRBV6-5 | CASSYRSELTYEQYF
TRBV5-6 | CASRGQGWGYTF
TRBV5-7 | CASSSQGPHSGNTIYF
TRBV2 | CASSEGGQFF
TRBV18 | CASSPDRVTYEQYF
TRBV4-1 | CASSQDYSYEQYF
TRBV5-1 | CASSPGTGGTYEQYF
TRBV7-9 | CASSPKRDTGELFF
TRBV27 | CASSWDSGYEQYF
TRBV29-1 | CSVAQVKDTQYF
TRBV6-6 | CASSSGGGGTGELFF
TRBV4-2 | CASSQDRGGAGYTF
TRBV6-5 | CASSYPGTTYEQYF
TRBV28 | CASSLAGSGANVLTF
TRBV4-1 | CASSIHTGELFF
TRBV2 | CASSGTSGGPARTDTQYF
TRBV20-1 | CSATQGTEAFF
TRBV5-6 | CASSLVAGGRNTIYF
TRBV6-5 | CASSSLDRDPSYEQYF
TRBV19 | CASSAAGARVSPLHF
TRBV6-5 | CASSYSLGSSYEQYF